The entry below gives a single T cell receptor (beta chain) sequence along with its context. Its antigen remains unidentified. Template switching supplied a universal primer site; unique molecular identifiers were carried on the cDNA. In TCRdb, the 5' RACE reads were re-called with MiXCR into one record per CDR3 protein. Altogether approximately 530,000 distinct CDR3 sequences are present, 20% to 25% being singletons, with the ten largest covering 0.4% to 0.6%. This sample is drawn from a study of identical twins. Study-level results: For out-of-frame alpha sequences shared by twins, low generation probability was in excess.

CDR1 MGHRA and CDR2 YSYEKL come from the germline V gene. The CDR3 covers 17 residues. V shed 0 bases and J shed 5 bases, with 17 bases lying between them. Every one of the donors was a healthy Caucasian. These data were likewise used in another study, on yellow fever vaccine responses in identical twins. That paper notes: Twins' T cell vaccine responses reportedly looked partly convergent, partly personalized.

This receptor was identified in a woman younger than 30 in good health. The sample consisted of CD4+ T cells sorted from blood. The J gene is TRBJ2-1, the V gene TRBV4-1; weak D call: TRBD2 (5 bases). The CDR3 sequence is CASSQDRVRTGNNEQFF. Written as DNA, the CDR3 is TGCGCCAGCAGCCAAGATCGGGTGCGGACTGGAAACAATGAGCAGTTCTTC.